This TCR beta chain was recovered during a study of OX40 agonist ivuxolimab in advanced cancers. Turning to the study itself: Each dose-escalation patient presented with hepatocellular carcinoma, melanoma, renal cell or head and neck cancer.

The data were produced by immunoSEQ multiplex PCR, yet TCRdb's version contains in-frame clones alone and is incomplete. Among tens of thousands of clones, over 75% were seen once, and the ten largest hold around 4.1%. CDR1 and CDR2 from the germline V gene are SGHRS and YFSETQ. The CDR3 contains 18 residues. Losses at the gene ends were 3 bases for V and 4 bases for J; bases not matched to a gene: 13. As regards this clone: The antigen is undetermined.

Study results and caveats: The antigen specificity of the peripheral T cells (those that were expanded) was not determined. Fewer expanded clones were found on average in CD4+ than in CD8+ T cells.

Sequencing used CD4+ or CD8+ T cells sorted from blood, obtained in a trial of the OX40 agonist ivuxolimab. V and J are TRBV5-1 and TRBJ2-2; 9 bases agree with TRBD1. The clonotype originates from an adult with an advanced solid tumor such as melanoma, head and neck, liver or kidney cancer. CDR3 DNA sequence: TGCGCCAGCAGCTCGATTGGGACAGGGTCGTTCGGCACCGGGGAGCTGTTTTTT. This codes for CASSSIGTGSFGTGELFF.